In this sample, the clone carrying this T cell receptor beta chain turned up many times. Via MiXCR, TCRdb re-called the PCR reads, giving one row per CDR3 protein. The sample holds more than 450,000 distinct CDR3 sequences, 20% to 25% seen once. Germline CDR1 and CDR2: SEHNR and FQNEAQ (reference sequence). Trimming removed 2 bases at V and 7 bases at J, with 15 bases between. This CDR3 comprises 14 residues. The sample originates from a study of molecular identifiers for immune sequencing clone quantification. Sequencing was performed on naive CD8+ T cells from blood, with Jurkat cell RNA spiked in. Documented subset: FACS-sorted CD8+CD4-CCR7+CD45RA+ naive T cells. J is TRBJ2-7 and V is TRBV7-9; D gene unclear. The sequence came from a human donor in good health. Some libraries in this study had Jurkat cell RNA spiked in. CDR3 region: CASSLPRTPQEQYF. CDR3 bases: TGTGCCAGCAGCTTACCTCGTACCCCCCAGGAGCAGTACTTC.